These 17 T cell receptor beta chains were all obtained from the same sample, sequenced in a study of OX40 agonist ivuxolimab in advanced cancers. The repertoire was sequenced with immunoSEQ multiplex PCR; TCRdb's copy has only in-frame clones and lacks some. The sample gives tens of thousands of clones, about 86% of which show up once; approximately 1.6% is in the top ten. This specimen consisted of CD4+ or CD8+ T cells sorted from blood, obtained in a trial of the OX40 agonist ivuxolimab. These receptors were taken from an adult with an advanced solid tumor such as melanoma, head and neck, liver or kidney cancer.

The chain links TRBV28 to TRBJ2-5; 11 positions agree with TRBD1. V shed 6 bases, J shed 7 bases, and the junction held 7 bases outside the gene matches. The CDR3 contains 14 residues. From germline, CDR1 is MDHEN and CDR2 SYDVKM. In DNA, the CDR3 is TGTGCCAGCAGCCTCCCGGGGACAGGGGGGACCCAGTACTTC. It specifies CASSLPGTGGTQYF.

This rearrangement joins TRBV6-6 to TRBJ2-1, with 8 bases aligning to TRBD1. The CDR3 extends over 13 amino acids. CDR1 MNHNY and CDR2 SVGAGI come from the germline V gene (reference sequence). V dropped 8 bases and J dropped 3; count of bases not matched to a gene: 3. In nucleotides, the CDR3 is TGTGCCAGCGACAGGGGAAACTACAATGAGCAGTTCTTC. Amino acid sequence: CASDRGNYNEQFF.

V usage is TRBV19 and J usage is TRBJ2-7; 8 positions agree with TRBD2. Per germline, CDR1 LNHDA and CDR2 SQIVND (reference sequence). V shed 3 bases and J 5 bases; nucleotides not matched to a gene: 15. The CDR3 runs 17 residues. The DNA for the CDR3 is TGTGCCAGTAGTATCACGGTGGGGACCGGGACTAGAGACGAGCAGTACTTC. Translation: CASSITVGTGTRDEQYF. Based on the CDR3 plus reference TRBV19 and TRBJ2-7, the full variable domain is DGGITQSPKYLFRKEGQNVTLSCEQNLNHDAMYWYRQDPGQGLRLIYYSQIVNDFQKGDIAEGYSVSREKKESFPLTVTSAQKNPTAFYLCASSITVGTGTRDEQYFGPGTRLTVT.

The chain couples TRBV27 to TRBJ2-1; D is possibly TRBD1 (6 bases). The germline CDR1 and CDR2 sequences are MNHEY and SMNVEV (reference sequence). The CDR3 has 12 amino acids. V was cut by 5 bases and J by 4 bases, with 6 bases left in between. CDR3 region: CASSGQYNEQFF. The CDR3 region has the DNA TGTGCCAGCAGTGGACAGTACAATGAGCAGTTCTTC.

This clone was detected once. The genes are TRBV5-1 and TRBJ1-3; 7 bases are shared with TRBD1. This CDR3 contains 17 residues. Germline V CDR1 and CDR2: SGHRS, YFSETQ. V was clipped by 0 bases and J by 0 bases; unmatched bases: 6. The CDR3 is CASSLGPGGTSGNTIYF. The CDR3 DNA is TGCGCCAGCAGCTTGGGGCCAGGGGGTACCTCTGGAAACACCATATATTTT.

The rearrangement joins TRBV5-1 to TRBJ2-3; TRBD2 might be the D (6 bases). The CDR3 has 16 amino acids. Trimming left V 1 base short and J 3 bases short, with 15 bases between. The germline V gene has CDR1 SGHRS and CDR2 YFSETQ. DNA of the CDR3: TGCGCCAGCAGCTTGCACGCCCTTGGGAGGACAGATACGCAGTATTTT. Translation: CASSLHALGRTDTQYF.

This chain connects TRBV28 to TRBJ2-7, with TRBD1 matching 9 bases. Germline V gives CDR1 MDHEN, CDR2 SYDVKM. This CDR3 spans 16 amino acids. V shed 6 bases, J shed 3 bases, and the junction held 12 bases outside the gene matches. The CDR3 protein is CASRSGTGSLRYEQYF. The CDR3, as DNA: TGTGCCAGCAGATCCGGGACAGGGTCTCTCCGCTACGAGCAGTACTTC.

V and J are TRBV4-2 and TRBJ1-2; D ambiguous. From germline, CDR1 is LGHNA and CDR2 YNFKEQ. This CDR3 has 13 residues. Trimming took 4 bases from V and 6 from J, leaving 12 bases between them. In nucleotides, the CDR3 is TGTGCCAGCAGCCTGAGGGAAGGAAATGGCTACACCTTC. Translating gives CASSLREGNGYTF.

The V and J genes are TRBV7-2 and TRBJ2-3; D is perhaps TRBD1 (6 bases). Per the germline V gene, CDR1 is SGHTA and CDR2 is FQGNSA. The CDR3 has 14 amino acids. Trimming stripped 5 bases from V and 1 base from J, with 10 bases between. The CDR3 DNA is TGTGCCAGCAGCCCACGGACAGGCACAGATACGCAGTATTTT. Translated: CASSPRTGTDTQYF.

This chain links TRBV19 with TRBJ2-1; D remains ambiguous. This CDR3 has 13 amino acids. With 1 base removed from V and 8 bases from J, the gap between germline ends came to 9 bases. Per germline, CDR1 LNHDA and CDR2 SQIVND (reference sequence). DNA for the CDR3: TGTGCCAGTAGTATAGGGGTCTTCTATGAGCAGTTCTTC. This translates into CASSIGVFYEQFF. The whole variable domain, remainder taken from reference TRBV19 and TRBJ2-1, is DGGITQSPKYLFRKEGQNVTLSCEQNLNHDAMYWYRQDPGQGLRLIYYSQIVNDFQKGDIAEGYSVSREKKESFPLTVTSAQKNPTAFYLCASSIGVFYEQFFGPGTRLTVL.

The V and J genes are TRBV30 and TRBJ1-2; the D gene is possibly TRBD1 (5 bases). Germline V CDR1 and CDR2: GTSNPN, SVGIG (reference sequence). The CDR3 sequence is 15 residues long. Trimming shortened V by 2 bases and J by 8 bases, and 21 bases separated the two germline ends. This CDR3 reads CAWSPKGTAGAGYTF. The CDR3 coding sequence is TGTGCCTGGAGTCCCAAAGGGACGGCTGGGGCCGGCTACACCTTC.

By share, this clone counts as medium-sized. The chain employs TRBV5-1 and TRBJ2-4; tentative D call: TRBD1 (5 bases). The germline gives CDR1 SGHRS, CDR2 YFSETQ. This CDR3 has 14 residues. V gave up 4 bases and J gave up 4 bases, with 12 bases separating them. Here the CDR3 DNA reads TGCGCCAGCAGCGACGTGGGGCTGAAAAACATTCAGTACTTC. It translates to CASSDVGLKNIQYF.

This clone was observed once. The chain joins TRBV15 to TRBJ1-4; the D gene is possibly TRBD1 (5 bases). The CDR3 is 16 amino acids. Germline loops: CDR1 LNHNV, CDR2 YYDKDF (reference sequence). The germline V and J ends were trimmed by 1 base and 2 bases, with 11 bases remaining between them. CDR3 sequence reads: CATSRAQGATNEKLFF. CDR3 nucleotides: TGTGCCACCAGCAGAGCGCAGGGCGCTACTAATGAAAAACTGTTTTTT. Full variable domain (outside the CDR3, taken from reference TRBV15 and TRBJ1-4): DAMVIQNPRYQVTQFGKPVTLSCSQTLNHNVMYWYQQKSSQAPKLLFHYYDKDFNNEADTPDNFQSRRPNTSFCFLDIRSPGLGDTAMYLCATSRAQGATNEKLFFGSGTQLSVL.

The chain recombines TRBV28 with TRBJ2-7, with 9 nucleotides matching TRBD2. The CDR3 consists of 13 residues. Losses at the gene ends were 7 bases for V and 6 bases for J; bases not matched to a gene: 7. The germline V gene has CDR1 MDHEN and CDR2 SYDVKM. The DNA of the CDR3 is TGTGCCAGCACGGTAGCGGGAGTACGCGAGCAGTACTTC. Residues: CASTVAGVREQYF.

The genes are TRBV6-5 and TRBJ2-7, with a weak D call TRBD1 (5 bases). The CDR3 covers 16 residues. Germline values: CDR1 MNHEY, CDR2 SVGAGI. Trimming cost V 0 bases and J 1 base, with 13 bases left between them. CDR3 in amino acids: CASSYSGALDSYEQYF. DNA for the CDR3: TGTGCCAGCAGTTACTCTGGGGCTCTAGATTCCTACGAGCAGTACTTC.

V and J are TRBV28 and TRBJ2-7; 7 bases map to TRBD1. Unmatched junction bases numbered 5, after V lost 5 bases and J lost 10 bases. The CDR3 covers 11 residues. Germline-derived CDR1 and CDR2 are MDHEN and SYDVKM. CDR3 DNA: TGTGCCAGCAGTCAACGACAGGGCCAGTACTTC. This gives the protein CASSQRQGQYF. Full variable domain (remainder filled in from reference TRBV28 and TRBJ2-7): DVKVTQSSRYLVKRTGEKVFLECVQDMDHENMFWYRQDPGLGLRLIYFSYDVKMKEKGDIPEGYSVSREKKERFSLILESASTNQTSMYLCASSQRQGQYFGPGTRLTVT.

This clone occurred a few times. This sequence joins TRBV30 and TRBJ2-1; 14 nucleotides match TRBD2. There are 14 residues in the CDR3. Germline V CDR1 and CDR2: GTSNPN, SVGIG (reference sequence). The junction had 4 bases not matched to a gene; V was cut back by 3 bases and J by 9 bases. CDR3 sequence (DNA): TGTGCCTGGAGGGGACTAGCGGGAGTAGGTGAGCAGTTCTTC. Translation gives CAWRGLAGVGEQFF.